This T cell receptor beta chain came from a study of cytomegalovirus exposure and HLA in healthy donors. Study-wide points: Across donors, most TCRs were seen rarely, yet some public ones were widespread. It was reported that the classifier diagnosed cytomegalovirus status with high specificity and sensitivity in both the original and validation cohorts.

Clones were sequenced by immunoSEQ multiplex PCR, and TCRdb holds only the in-frame ones, with some missing. The profile shows around 200,000 clones, around nine tenths of them singletons. As to this clone: What it binds is unknown.

The source is a young woman in good health and CMV-seronegative. What was sequenced was PBMCs.

The CDR3 region is CAISLSGRVNEQYF. CDR3 nucleotides: TGTGCCATCAGTCTTAGCGGGAGGGTGAACGAGCAGTACTTC. The rearrangement joins TRBV10-3 to TRBJ2-7, with 11 bases fitting TRBD2. CDR3 length: 14 amino acids. The germline gives CDR1 ENHRY, CDR2 SYGVKD. The J segment lost 5 bases and the V segment lost 5 bases, leaving 5 bases of the junction unmatched.